One and the same sample provided the 18 T cell receptor beta chains below, sequenced in a study of T cell responses to AZD1222 COVID-19 vaccine. The protocol was immunoSEQ multiplex PCR, while the TCRdb copy is restricted to in-frame clones and leaves out a portion. The sample shows approximately 220,000 clones, just over 90% of them seen only once. The sample here was peripheral blood, taken on day 0 of MenACWY control vaccination. These receptors originate from an adult in good health.

CDR3 DNA: TGTGCCAGCAGCACCAGCGAGGGGGAGCTGTTTTTT. Protein product: CASSTSEGELFF. The chain employs TRBV9 and TRBJ2-2; the D is unclear. CDR1 and CDR2 from the germline V gene are SGDLS and YYNGEE. The CDR3 consists of 12 residues. V lost 4 bases to trimming and J lost 8 bases, with 9 bases between them.

This chain links TRBV3-1 (or the pseudogene TRBV3-2) with TRBJ1-1, with D perhaps TRBD1 (5 bases). V was pared by 5 bases and J by 4 bases, with 11 bases between. Germline V gene lookup returns CDR1 LGHDT and CDR2 YNNKEL (reference sequence). The CDR3 totals 13 residues. In nucleotides, the CDR3 is TGTGCCAGCAGCTTCGGGGGGGGCACTGAAGCTTTCTTT. Translation: CASSFGGGTEAFF.

The V call is TRBV3-1 (or the pseudogene TRBV3-2), the J call TRBJ2-2; D is perhaps TRBD2 (5 bases). The CDR3 extends over 16 amino acids. V was shortened by 1 base and J by 5 bases, with 14 bases between the two germline ends. CDR1 is LGHDT and CDR2 is YNNKEL in the germline V gene (reference sequence). CDR3 in amino acids: CASSQASQLRTGELFF. CDR3 bases: TGTGCCAGCAGCCAAGCTAGCCAGCTCAGGACCGGGGAGCTGTTTTTT.

The chain recombines TRBV5-1 with TRBJ2-7; D tentatively fits TRBD1 or TRBD2 (5 bases each). CDR3 length: 15 amino acids. Germline V gene data show CDR1 as SGHRS and CDR2 as YFSETQ. The ends were cut back, 0 bases at V and 1 base at J, with 11 bases in the middle. This CDR3 reads CASSLEGTPSYEQYF. The CDR3 DNA sequence: TGCGCCAGCAGCTTGGAAGGGACCCCTTCCTACGAGCAGTACTTC.

The rearrangement uses TRBV4-1 and TRBJ1-5; 11 bases line up with TRBD1. Trimming removed 0 bases from V and 2 bases from J; junction bases left unmatched: 6. In germline, CDR1 is MGHRA, CDR2 YSYEKL. The CDR3 runs 18 residues. The CDR3 here is CASSQEGQGVSGNQPQHF. Here the CDR3 DNA reads TGCGCCAGCAGCCAAGAGGGACAGGGGGTAAGCGGCAATCAGCCCCAGCATTTT.

The chain has TRBV28 and TRBJ1-2; D unresolved. This CDR3 is built from 14 residues. Per germline, CDR1 MDHEN and CDR2 SYDVKM. Trimming removed 9 bases from V and 1 base from J, with 15 bases in between. The CDR3 region is CASIPVANNYGYTF. For the CDR3, the DNA is TGTGCCAGTATTCCGGTGGCTAATAACTATGGCTACACCTTC.

The chain joins TRBV7-2 to TRBJ2-7, with D perhaps given as TRBD1 or TRBD2 (5 bases each). Deletions cut 1 base from V and 2 bases from J, with 12 bases between. The CDR3 extends over 15 amino acids. The V gene's germline CDR1 is SGHTA and CDR2 FQGNSA. The CDR3 spells CASSLGFRGAYEQYF. DNA for the CDR3: TGTGCCAGCAGCTTAGGTTTTCGGGGCGCCTACGAGCAGTACTTC.

This clone was seen a single time. The gene calls are TRBV4-2 and TRBJ2-6; unclear D gene. Germline CDR1 is LGHNA and CDR2 is YNFKEQ. The CDR3 spans 17 residues. The ends were cut back, 3 bases at V and 0 bases at J, with 12 bases in the middle. CDR3 nucleotides: TGTGCCAGCAGCCAGGACGGACGGAGCTCTGGGGCCAACGTCCTGACTTTC. This translates into CASSQDGRSSGANVLTF.

The chain couples TRBV7-2 to TRBJ1-4, with D possibly being TRBD1 (6 bases). V lost 2 bases and J 5 bases, leaving 15 bases between the germline ends. Germline lookup yields CDR1 SGHTA and CDR2 FQGNSA. The CDR3 is made up of 16 amino acids. Written as DNA, the CDR3 is TGTGCCAGCAGCTTACAACAGGGTTTAGGAAATGAAAAACTGTTTTTT. This translates into CASSLQQGLGNEKLFF.

The chain combines TRBV2 with TRBJ2-1; possible D gene TRBD2, 6 bases. V lost 6 bases to trimming and J lost 2 bases, with 14 bases between them. The germline V gene has CDR1 SNHLY and CDR2 FYNNEI. CDR3 size: 15 residues. CDR3: CASRREAGAYNEQFF. DNA of the CDR3: TGTGCCAGCAGGAGGGAGGCTGGCGCCTACAATGAGCAGTTCTTC.

This clone was seen a few times. The chain links TRBV7-9 to TRBJ2-2; no clear D. The CDR3 is made up of 14 amino acids. Germline V gene lookup returns CDR1 SEHNR and CDR2 FQNEAQ (reference sequence). The germline V and J ends were trimmed by 5 bases and 4 bases, with 11 bases remaining between them. DNA for the CDR3: TGTGCCAGCAGCGTCGGCCCGGCCACCGGGGAGCTGTTTTTT. This gives the protein CASSVGPATGELFF.

The J gene is TRBJ1-2, the V gene TRBV9, with TRBD1 identical over 9 bases. J gave up 0 bases and V 4 bases, and 13 bases lay outside the gene matches. Per the germline V gene, CDR1 is SGDLS and CDR2 is YYNGEE. The CDR3 sequence is 18 residues long. The CDR3 coding sequence is TGTGCCAGCAGCCTAATAAGTGGGGGGACAGGGACTAACTATGGCTACACCTTC. Translating gives CASSLISGGTGTNYGYTF.

The CDR3 region is CAWAQGANSYNEQFF. DNA of the CDR3: TGTGCCTGGGCTCAGGGGGCTAATAGCTACAATGAGCAGTTCTTC. The chain recombines TRBV30 with TRBJ2-1; TRBD1 aligns across 8 bases. CDR1 is GTSNPN, CDR2 SVGIG, per germline (reference sequence). There are 15 residues in the CDR3. J gave up 3 bases and V 5 bases, and 9 bases lay outside the gene matches.

The chain has TRBV12-3 or TRBV12-4 and TRBJ2-3; TRBD2 matches 7 bases. Germline trimming cut 6 bases from V and 6 bases from J; bases unmatched to any gene: 3. The CDR3 runs 12 residues. The CDR3 protein is CASRNGGDTQYF. The CDR3 DNA is TGTGCCAGCAGGAACGGGGGGGATACGCAGTATTTT.

The chain recombines TRBV6-5 with TRBJ1-5; TRBD1 matches at 9 bases. The germline CDR1 and CDR2 sequences are MNHEY and SVGAGI. The V and J ends lost 6 bases and 7 bases, in that order; junction bases with no gene match: 7. The CDR3 covers 14 residues. CDR3 residues: CASRGQGGRQPQHF. The CDR3 nucleotides are TGTGCCAGCAGGGGACAGGGCGGCAGGCAGCCCCAGCATTTT.

J is TRBJ2-2 and V is TRBV30, with 10 bases that match TRBD2. The CDR3 has 14 amino acids. Germline CDR1 is GTSNPN and CDR2 is SVGIG (reference sequence). V trimming: 3 bases; J trimming: 6 bases; junction bases outside the gene matches: 4. In DNA form, the CDR3 reads TGTGCCTGGAGGGAGCTAGCGGGGGCCGGGGAGCTGTTTTTT. Its translation is CAWRELAGAGELFF.

The V gene is TRBV29-1, the J gene TRBJ1-1, with D maybe TRBD1 (6 bases). Trimming took off 6 bases at V and 1 base at J, with 15 bases between the two ends. CDR1 is SQVTM, CDR2 ANQGSEA, per germline. The CDR3 spans 14 residues. CDR3: CSVTGPRGNTEAFF. DNA of the CDR3: TGCAGCGTGACAGGCCCGCGGGGGAACACTGAAGCTTTCTTT.

V usage is TRBV6-5 and J usage is TRBJ2-1; weak D call: TRBD1 (5 bases). Trimming shortened V by 6 bases and J by 0 bases, and 6 bases separated the two germline ends. The CDR3 contains 13 residues. The V gene's germline CDR1 is MNHEY and CDR2 SVGAGI. For the CDR3, the DNA is TGTGCCAGCAGACAGGTCTCCTACAATGAGCAGTTCTTC. Translation gives CASRQVSYNEQFF.